These 11 T cell receptor beta chains were sequenced from one sample in a study of radiotherapy plus CTLA-4 blockade in lung cancer. The assay was immunoSEQ multiplex PCR, and TCRdb's table has in-frame clones only and misses some. The sample carries 75,000 to 100,000 clones, 80% to 85% recorded once. Sequencing was performed on peripheral blood, taken from a patient treated with radiotherapy plus ipilimumab. These receptors were collected from a human donor with non-small cell lung cancer who had a partial response to radiotherapy plus ipilimumab.

The rearrangement links TRBV7-2 to TRBJ1-1; no clear D gene. Germline CDR1 and CDR2: SGHTA and FQGNSA. CDR3 length: 17 residues. The ends were cut back, 0 bases at V and 1 base at J, with 15 bases in the middle. The CDR3 region has the DNA TGTGCCAGCAGCTTAGCTCCCCTGACACGGGAGAACACTGAAGCTTTCTTT. It yields the protein CASSLAPLTRENTEAFF.

This sequence joins TRBV4-2 and TRBJ2-2, with 9 bases aligning to TRBD2. V trimming: 3 bases; J trimming: 3 bases; junction bases outside the gene matches: 11. This CDR3 region has 18 residues. Per the germline V gene, CDR1 is LGHNA and CDR2 is YNFKEQ. The CDR3: CASSHSTPLAGYTGELFF. CDR3 sequence (DNA): TGTGCCAGCAGCCACTCTACCCCACTAGCGGGTTACACCGGGGAGCTGTTTTTT.

The chain uses TRBV27 and TRBJ2-3; 7 bases map to TRBD1. The V and J ends lost 8 bases and 0 bases, in that order; junction bases with no gene match: 5. In germline, CDR1 is MNHEY, CDR2 SMNVEV (reference sequence). This CDR3 is built from 14 residues. The CDR3 is CASGYRGSTDTQYF. The DNA for the CDR3 is TGTGCCAGCGGGTACAGGGGAAGCACAGATACGCAGTATTTT.

V is TRBV6-1 and J is TRBJ1-2, with 9 bases identical to TRBD1. Looked up from germline, CDR1 is MNHNS and CDR2 is SASEGT. The ends lost 6 bases at V and 4 bases at J; junction bases unmatched: 6. The CDR3 runs to 14 residues. The chain's CDR3 is CASSISGQGYGYTF. The CDR3 DNA sequence: TGTGCCAGCAGCATTTCGGGACAGGGCTATGGCTACACCTTC.

The chain couples TRBV2 to TRBJ2-2; 9 positions match TRBD2. The J segment lost 3 bases and the V segment lost 6 bases, leaving 11 bases of the junction unmatched. CDR1 and CDR2 (germline): SNHLY, FYNNEI. This CDR3 contains 17 residues. Here the CDR3 DNA reads TGTGCCAGCAGCCCTAGTAGCGGGAGTTATCACACCGGGGAGCTGTTTTTT. Its protein product is CASSPSSGSYHTGELFF.

This clone was seen just once. The chain links TRBV18 to TRBJ1-2; 9 bases are shared with TRBD1. V lost 4 bases and J lost 4; bases outside the gene matches: 10. This CDR3 is 16 amino acids long. The germline V gene has CDR1 KGHSH and CDR2 LQKENI. The CDR3 DNA reads as TGTGCCAGCTCACAACCAGGACAGGGGAGTATCTATGGCTACACCTTC. Translated, it gives CASSQPGQGSIYGYTF.

CDR3 coding DNA: TGCGCCAGCAGCTTCCTGGCCGCTTTGGGCACAGATACGCAGTATTTT. It is translated as CASSFLAALGTDTQYF. The gene calls are TRBV5-1 and TRBJ2-3, with D uncertain. Germline V lookup: CDR1 SGHRS, CDR2 YFSETQ. Deletions cut 2 bases from V and 1 base from J, with 14 bases between. The CDR3 has 16 residues. The variable domain in full, completed from reference TRBV5-1 and TRBJ2-3, reads KAGVTQTPRYLIKTRGQQVTLSCSPISGHRSVSWYQQTPGQGLQFLFEYFSETQRNKGNFPGRFSGRQFSNSRSEMNVSTLELGDSALYLCASSFLAALGTDTQYFGPGTRLTVL.

This clone was recorded only once. The V gene is TRBV7-3, the J gene TRBJ2-3, with TRBD2 identical over 12 bases. This CDR3 is 18 amino acids long. J lost 0 bases, V lost 3 bases, and 7 bases had no gene match. The germline gives CDR1 SGHTA, CDR2 FQGTGA. CDR3 sequence (DNA): TGTGCCAGCAGCTTCTCTAGGACTAGCGGGACCAGCACAGATACGCAGTATTTT. This codes for CASSFSRTSGTSTDTQYF.

The chain has TRBV28 and TRBJ1-6; tentative D call: TRBD1 (5 bases). V was clipped by 10 bases and J by 5 bases, with 18 bases between them. Germline CDR1 reads MDHEN; CDR2 reads SYDVKM. The length of the CDR3 is 15 residues. The CDR3 protein is CATYLKDTDNSPLHF. The CDR3 DNA reads TGTGCCACCTATTTAAAGGACACCGATAATTCACCCCTCCACTTT.

This clone was seen a few times. This chain links TRBV6-5 with TRBJ2-5; 12 bases agree with TRBD1. The CDR3 length is 15 residues. Germline CDR1 and CDR2: MNHEY and SVGAGI. Trimming removed 6 bases from V and 5 bases from J; junction bases left unmatched: 7. The CDR3 region has the DNA TGTGCCAGCAGGGGGACAGGGGGCCGCGGGGAGACCCAGTACTTC. Translation: CASRGTGGRGETQYF.

This rearrangement joins TRBV27 to TRBJ1-5; D unresolved. The CDR3 sequence is 14 residues long. V was shortened by 6 bases and J by 2 bases, with 11 bases between the two germline ends. CDR1 and CDR2 from the germline V gene are MNHEY and SMNVEV (reference sequence). The CDR3 nucleotides read TGTGCCAGCAGGGGGTGGGGAGGCAATCAGCCCCAGCATTTT. It codes for CASRGWGGNQPQHF.